A single sample is the source of the 2 T cell receptor beta chains below, sequenced in a study of T cells in Graves' hyperthyroidism and ophthalmopathy. Using RNA transcripts as the source, TCR beta CDR3 regions were amplified. A set of HTBI primers served as the primers for a first-round RT-PCR of the TCR CDR3. In TCRdb, the multiplex PCR reads were re-called with MiXCR into one record per CDR3 protein. The sample holds some 720,000 distinct CDR3 sequences, 16% seen once. The sequencing sample was made of blood. These receptors originate from a man aged 18 to 29 with Graves' hyperthyroidism.

J is TRBJ2-1 and V is TRBV6-2 or TRBV6-3; the D gene is possibly TRBD1 (5 bases). Between the trimmed V and J ends, which lost 2 bases and 0 bases, there was a span of 11 bases. CDR3 length: 16 amino acids. Germline CDR1 and CDR2: MNHEY and SVGEGT. CDR3 loop: CASSYAGMGSYNEQFF. DNA for the CDR3: TGTGCCAGCAGTTACGCAGGGATGGGCTCCTACAATGAGCAGTTCTTC.

This clonotype was detected many times. This chain joins TRBV27 and TRBJ2-7, with 10 bases fitting TRBD1. Unmatched junction bases numbered 8, after V lost 5 bases and J lost 7 bases. Germline V gene data show CDR1 as MNHEY and CDR2 as SMNVEV (reference sequence). CDR3 length: 14 residues. The CDR3 region has the DNA TGTGCCAGCAGTGCGGACAGGGGGGGACGGGAGCAGTACTTC. It specifies CASSADRGGREQYF.